Sequencing of this TCR beta chain was carried out in a study of blood T cell repertoires in COVID-19. Data came from immunoSEQ multiplex PCR; TCRdb stores just in-frame clones and leaves some out. The sample holds some 220,000 clones, roughly four fifths seen once. The CDR3 extends over 16 amino acids. With V trimmed by 4 bases and J by 3 bases, 6 bases remained unmatched. Germline CDR1 reads MDHEN; CDR2 reads SYDVKM. This sequence joins TRBV28 and TRBJ1-5; 10 positions agree with TRBD1. The sequence was obtained from a woman in her 70s with COVID-19, enrolled during active disease. The sample was peripheral blood. CDR3 nucleotides: TGTGCCAGCAGTTGGAGACAGGGGGCGAACAATCAGCCCCAGCATTTT. Translating it yields CASSWRQGANNQPQHF.